The T cell receptor beta chain described here comes from a study of blood T cell repertoires in COVID-19 (dated by TCRdb to between 2020 and 2021). Background on the whole study: Samples from collaborators originated in the United States, Italy and Spain and spanned both the acute and convalescent phases of COVID-19. The prospective study material was composed of cDNA or gDNA derived from T cells, B-cell-depleted T cells, or PBMCs. Deeply sampled blood TCRbeta repertoires from subjects exposed to, actively infected with, or recovered from COVID-19 were included in the dataset. The repertoires were released in a freely available public database intended as a resource for research on the immune response to SARS-CoV-2. Samples came from the ongoing ImmuneRACE study (first 160 participants) plus 1,254 subjects from 6 global collaborators. Nearly every sample came with metadata listing a de-identified subject ID, COVID-19 status, age in years and sex. HLA class I and class II types, where available, came from metadata supplied by the sample provider rather than from assay-based typing. The paper as a whole reports these results and caveats: The amount of clinical and demographic metadata varied by source and participant and was provided uncurated.

Participants in the prospective study were enrolled through a virtual design, were aged roughly 18 to 100 years, and lived in roughly 26 United States geographic areas. In the prospective study, participants were assigned to cohorts based on the clinical history participants reported in a screening survey and a study questionnaire. In the prospective study, whole blood, serum and a nasopharyngeal or oropharyngeal swab were collected from each participant by mobile phlebotomists. Participants in the prospective study had the option to provide additional blood draws and questionnaires over a roughly 2-month period. Before DNA extraction, prospective study blood samples were shipped either frozen or at room temperature. TCRbeta CDR3 regions were amplified from genomic DNA by means of the immunoSEQ Assay, a bias-controlled multiplex PCR. On the study's bioinformatics: Within the assay, amplification of reference gene primers was used to estimate how many nucleated cells each sample contained. To quantify the absolute abundance of each unique TCRbeta CDR3 rearrangement, sequence reads were collapsed and filtered. For each sample, productive Simpson clonality was calculated as the square root of Simpson's diversity index across productive rearrangements. Held by TCRdb, this immuneACCESS table contains in-frame sequences only and omits some clones. Under half of the omission traces to an unresolved V gene where checked; the cause of the rest is unknown. V and J calls and clone size follow that table, whereas D and trimming were derived from the DNA. This sample is represented by about 200,000 clones; 80% to 90% of them were singletons. Of the sample, 3% to 4% falls within the top ten clones.

There are 14 amino acids in the CDR3, from cysteine to phenylalanine inclusive. Only the CDR3 DNA stays, 42 bases, in frame from base 1. CDR1 and CDR2 are drawn from the germline V gene: SGDLS, YYNGEE. The germline V end is reduced by 3 bases and the J end by 7 bases; junction bases left unmatched: 4. Comments on this clone: This receptor's antigen is unknown. The input lacks base qualities; no much larger clone sits a single base away.

The sample comprised PBMCs or T cells enriched from blood (not recorded which). The source of this sequence is a woman between 40 and 50 years old with acute COVID-19. Here the chain combines TRBV9 and TRBJ2-1, with 10 junctional bases fitting TRBD2. The CDR3 corresponds to CASSGTSGSNEQFF. The sequence in DNA is TGTGCCAGCAGCGGGACTAGCGGAAGTAATGAGCAGTTCTTC.